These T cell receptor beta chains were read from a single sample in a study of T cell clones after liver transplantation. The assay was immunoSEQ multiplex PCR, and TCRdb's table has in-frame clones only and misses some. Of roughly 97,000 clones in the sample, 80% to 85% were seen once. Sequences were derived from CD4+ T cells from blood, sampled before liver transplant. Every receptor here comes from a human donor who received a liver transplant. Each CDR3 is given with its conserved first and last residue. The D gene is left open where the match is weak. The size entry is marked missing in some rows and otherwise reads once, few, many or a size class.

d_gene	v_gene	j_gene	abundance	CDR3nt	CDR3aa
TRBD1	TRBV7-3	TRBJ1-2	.	TGTGCCAGCAGCTTAACCGGGGACAGGGAAAGGGGCTACACCTTC	CASSLTGDRERGYTF
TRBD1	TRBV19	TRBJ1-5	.	TGTGCCAGTAGTGACCGGGACAGGGGGTACCAGCCCCAGCATTTT	CASSDRDRGYQPQHF
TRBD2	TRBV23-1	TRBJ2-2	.	TGCGCCAGCAGTGCTAGCGGGGGGGCCGGGGAGCTGTTTTTT	CASSASGGAGELFF
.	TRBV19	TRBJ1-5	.	TGTGCCAGTACTAGGGGCAATCAGCCCCAGCATTTT	CASTRGNQPQHF
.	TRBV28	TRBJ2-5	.	TGTGCCAGCAGTTCGACTATACAAGAGACCCAGTACTTC	CASSSTIQETQYF
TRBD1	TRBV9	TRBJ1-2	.	TGTGCCAGCAGCCGAACAGGGGTGTATGGCTACACCTTC	CASSRTGVYGYTF
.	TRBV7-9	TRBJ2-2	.	TGTGCCAGCAGCCTGATGGCTGCTTCCACCGGGGAGCTGTTTTTT	CASSLMAASTGELFF
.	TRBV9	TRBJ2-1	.	TGTGCCAGCCAAACCGGCGGGGCCTCCTACAATGAGCAGTTCTTC	CASQTGGASYNEQFF
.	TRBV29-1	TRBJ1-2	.	TGCAGCGTTTCAGTTAACTATGGCTACACCTTC	CSVSVNYGYTF
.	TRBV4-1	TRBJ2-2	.	TGCGCCAGCAGCCAACTCCAACAGCGAGGGGAGCTGTTTTTT	CASSQLQQRGELFF
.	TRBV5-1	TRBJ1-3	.	TGCGCCAGCAGCTTGGACAGCGCCTCTGGAAACACCATATATTTT	CASSLDSASGNTIYF
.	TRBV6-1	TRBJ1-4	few	TGTGCCAGCAGTCTGATGGGAGGGGCAGGGGAAAAACTGTTTTTT	CASSLMGGAGEKLFF
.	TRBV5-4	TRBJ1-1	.	TGTGCCAGCAGTTACACGGGCGGGAACACTGAAGCTTTCTTT	CASSYTGGNTEAFF
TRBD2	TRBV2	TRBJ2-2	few	TGTGCCAGCAGGGGGACTAGCGGGAGGGCCGGAGTGAGGTACACCGGGGAGCTGTTTTTT	CASRGTSGRAGVRYTGELFF
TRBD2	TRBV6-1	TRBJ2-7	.	TGTGCCAGCAGTGAAGCTTTAGCGGGGAACTCCTACGAGCAGTACTTC	CASSEALAGNSYEQYF
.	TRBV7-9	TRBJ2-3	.	TGTGCCAGCAGGTCGGGCAGGGGGGGAGATACGCAGTATTTT	CASRSGRGGDTQYF
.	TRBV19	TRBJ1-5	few	TGTGCCAGTAGTCCCGAGGACCGTAGCAATCAGCCCCAGCATTTT	CASSPEDRSNQPQHF
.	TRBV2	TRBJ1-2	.	TGTGCCAGCAGTGAGGACAGAAACTATGGCTACACCTTC	CASSEDRNYGYTF
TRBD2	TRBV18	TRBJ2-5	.	TGTGCCAGCTCCCCGGGACTAGCGGGAGTCAGTCGAGAGACCCAGTACTTC	CASSPGLAGVSRETQYF
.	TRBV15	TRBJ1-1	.	TGTGCCACCAGCAGAGAGACAGCGAACACTGAAGCTTTCTTT	CATSRETANTEAFF
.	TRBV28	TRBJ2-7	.	TGTGCCAGCAGCTCTACGGACACCAAAGGCGGGGAGCAGTACTTC	CASSSTDTKGGEQYF
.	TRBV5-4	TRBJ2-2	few	TGTGCCAGCAGCTTCCGGACTCACACCGGGGAGCTGTTTTTT	CASSFRTHTGELFF
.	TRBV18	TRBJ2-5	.	TGTGCCAGCTCACCTGGGCAGAAGGCTACGGGGGTGGCCCAGTACTTC	CASSPGQKATGVAQYF
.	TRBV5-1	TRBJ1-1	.	TGCGCCAGCAGCCCCAGGGCCCCGACTCTTGACACTGAAGCTTTCTTT	CASSPRAPTLDTEAFF